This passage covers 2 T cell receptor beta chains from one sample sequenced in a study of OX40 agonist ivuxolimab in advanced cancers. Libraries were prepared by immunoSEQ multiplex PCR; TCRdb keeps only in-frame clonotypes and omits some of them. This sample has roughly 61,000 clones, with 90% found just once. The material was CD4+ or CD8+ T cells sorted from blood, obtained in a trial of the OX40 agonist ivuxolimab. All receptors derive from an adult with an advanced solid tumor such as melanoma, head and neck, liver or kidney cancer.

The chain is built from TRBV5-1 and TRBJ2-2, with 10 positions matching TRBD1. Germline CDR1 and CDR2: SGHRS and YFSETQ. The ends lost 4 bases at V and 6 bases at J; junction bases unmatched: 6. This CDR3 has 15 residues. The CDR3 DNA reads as TGCGCCAGCAGCACGGGACAGGGGAGTTCCGGGGAGCTGTTTTTT. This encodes CASSTGQGSSGELFF.

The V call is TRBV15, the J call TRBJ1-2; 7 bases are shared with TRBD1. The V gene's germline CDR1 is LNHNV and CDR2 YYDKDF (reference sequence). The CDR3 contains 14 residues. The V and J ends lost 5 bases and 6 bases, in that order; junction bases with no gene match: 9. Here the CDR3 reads CATSPGQLNHGYTF. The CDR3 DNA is TGTGCCACCAGCCCGGGACAGCTCAACCATGGCTACACCTTC.